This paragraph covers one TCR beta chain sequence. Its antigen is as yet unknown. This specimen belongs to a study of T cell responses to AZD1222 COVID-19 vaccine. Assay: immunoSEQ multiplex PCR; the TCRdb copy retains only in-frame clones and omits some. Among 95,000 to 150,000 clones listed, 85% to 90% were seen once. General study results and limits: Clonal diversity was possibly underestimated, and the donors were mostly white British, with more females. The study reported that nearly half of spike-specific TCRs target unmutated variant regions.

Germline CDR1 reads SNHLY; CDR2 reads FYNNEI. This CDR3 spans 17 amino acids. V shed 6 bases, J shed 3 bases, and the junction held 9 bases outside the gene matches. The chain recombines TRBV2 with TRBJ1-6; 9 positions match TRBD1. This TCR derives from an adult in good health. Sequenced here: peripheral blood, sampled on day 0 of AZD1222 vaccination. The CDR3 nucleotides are TGTGCCAGCAGGGACCCCGGACAGGGGTACTATAATTCACCCCTCCACTTT. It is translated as CASRDPGQGYYNSPLHF.